This T cell receptor beta chain was recovered during a study of cytomegalovirus exposure and HLA in healthy donors. The CDR3 loop spans 13 amino acids. Germline values: CDR1 SGHRS, CDR2 YFSETQ. V lost 5 bases and J lost 4; bases outside the gene matches: 5. Of note for this clone: The antigen remains unidentified.

The PCR was carried out with 60 Vbeta primers and 13 Jbeta primers. Authors' methods: There were around 80 million unique TCR beta chains by a later count, and 8.5 million to 14 million of them were shared. Only in-frame clones appear in the TCRdb table, and some are missing; sequencing was by immunoSEQ multiplex PCR. V and J calls and clone size are as listed in that table; D and trimming were resolved from the DNA. The table has around 100,000 clones, approximately 70% seen once. Study outcomes and limitations: CMV serostatus alone was available as immune exposure information. A later analysis reportedly identified an Asian-associated ancestry cluster as carrying fewer N-insertions than the approximately 670-donor mean. The CMV antigen specificity of a few CMV-associated chains was confirmed through in vitro analysis.

The chain recombines TRBV5-1 with TRBJ2-7; 8 bases are shared with TRBD1. The sample consisted of PBMCs. The receptor was isolated from a middle-aged man in good health and CMV-seronegative. The CDR3 loop reads CASRVDREYEQYF. The CDR3 nucleotides are TGCGCCAGCAGAGTGGACAGGGAATACGAGCAGTACTTC.